This T cell receptor beta chain was documented in a study of blood T cell repertoires in COVID-19. About the study: Researchers got acute and convalescent COVID-19 samples from the United States, Italy and Spain. Sample material is recorded as cDNA or gDNA derived from T cells, B-cell-depleted T cells, or PBMCs.

In the study's own analysis: Estimation of nucleated cell counts was performed using reference gene primer amplification. Data came from immunoSEQ multiplex PCR; TCRdb stores just in-frame clones and leaves some out. That table gives V, J and clone size, and the DNA gave D and trimming. The data hold fewer than 85,000 clones, with more than 60% observed a single time. CDR3 length equals 13 residues. Germline V gene sequence: CDR1 MNHEY, CDR2 SMNVEV (reference sequence). The trim removed 6 bases at V and 2 bases at J, leaving 0 bases unmatched. This chain uses TRBV27 with TRBJ1-5; 8 nucleotides align to TRBD1. Material for sequencing was peripheral blood. The clonotype originates from a woman of 80 years or more with active or convalescent COVID-19. The CDR3 spells CASRTGGNQPQHF. The CDR3 DNA sequence: TGTGCCAGCAGGACAGGGGGCAATCAGCCCCAGCATTTT.